Detailed here is one TCR beta chain. The antigen is undetermined. The data belong to a study of cytomegalovirus exposure and HLA in healthy donors. Study context: Falling in the Caucasian-associated ancestry cluster were 81% of around 370 genotyped donors. Study-level points and caveats: Productive rates of about 90% or about 30% were seen for most TCR beta V segments in an earlier analysis. The authors judged a highly shared variant cluster likely a sequencing artifact.

The CDR3 totals 15 residues. CDR1 is SGHDN and CDR2 is FVKESK in the germline V gene. Both 60 Vbeta primers and 13 Jbeta primers went into the PCR. In the original workflow: Unique TCR beta chains totaled roughly 79 million in a later count, with about 11 million of them shared. The table came from immunoSEQ multiplex PCR; TCRdb's copy has only in-frame clones and leaves some out. From that table come the V and J calls and clone size; the DNA was used to work out D and trimming. This table has approximately 100,000 clones, approximately 80% appearing once. The source is a man between 18 and 35 years old in good health and CMV-seronegative. The sample consisted of PBMCs. This chain joins TRBV14 and TRBJ2-5, with D maybe TRBD2 (5 bases). Judging by the DNA end, TRBJ2-7 fits better; the J call may be wrong. CDR3 sequence (DNA): TGTGCCAGCAGCCAAGATTCGGGGAGCTCCTACGAGCAGTACTTC. Its translation is CASSQDSGSSYEQYF.